Each of the 15 T cell receptor beta chains below was sequenced from the same sample in a study of T cells after yellow fever vaccination. Each CDR3 protein gets one entry after TCRdb re-called the 5' RACE reads with MiXCR. Altogether a few hundred thousand distinct CDR3 sequences are present, around a sixth being singletons, with the ten largest covering roughly a sixth. This specimen consisted of PBMCs, obtained around 5 days after the first yellow fever vaccination. The receptors derive from a man younger than 30 who received the YFV17D yellow fever vaccine.

The genes are TRBV5-5 and TRBJ1-6; 9 positions match TRBD1. The germline CDR1 and CDR2 sequences are SGHKS and YYEKEE (reference sequence). CDR3 length equals 16 residues. V lost 5 bases and J lost 7; bases outside the gene matches: 10. The CDR3 sequence is CASRLGQGVKNSPLHF. In nucleotides, the CDR3 is TGTGCCAGCAGACTGGGACAGGGTGTGAAGAATTCACCCCTCCACTTT.

J is TRBJ2-3 and V is TRBV20-1, with 8 bases that match TRBD2. Germline V gene sequence: CDR1 DFQATT, CDR2 SNEGSKA (reference sequence). This CDR3 is 13 amino acids long. Here the CDR3 DNA reads TGCAGGCCAGGAGCGGGGGACACAGATACGCAGTATTTT. Translation gives CRPGAGDTDTQYF.

In its sample, this clonotype was seen a few times. The rearrangement joins TRBV7-2 to TRBJ2-5, with TRBD1 matching 9 bases. V lost 5 bases and J lost 1; bases outside the gene matches: 8. CDR3 length equals 16 residues. The germline gives CDR1 SGHTA, CDR2 FQGNSA. The CDR3 reads CASSPMGQGSQETQYF. The CDR3 region has the DNA TGTGCCAGCAGCCCCATGGGACAGGGCTCCCAAGAGACCCAGTACTTC. Based on the CDR3 plus reference TRBV7-2 and TRBJ2-5, the full variable domain is GAGVSQSPSNKVTEKGKDVELRCDPISGHTALYWYRQSLGQGLEFLIYFQGNSAPDKSGLPSDRFSAERTGGSVSTLTIQRTQQEDSAVYLCASSPMGQGSQETQYFGPGTRLLVL.

This clonotype has only a few counts. CDR3 nucleotides: TGTGCCAGCTCCGGGGAACCCACAGATACGCAGTATTTT. Residues: CASSGEPTDTQYF. The chain carries TRBV7-3 and TRBJ2-3, with D perhaps matching TRBD2 (5 bases). This CDR3 comprises 13 residues. V was trimmed by 8 bases and J by 2 bases, leaving 11 bases between them. Germline loops: CDR1 SGHTA, CDR2 FQGTGA.

This clonotype appeared many times. The chain employs TRBV12-3 or TRBV12-4 and TRBJ2-3; 15 bases match TRBD2. The CDR3 extends over 19 amino acids. The junction had 12 bases not matched to a gene; V was cut back by 5 bases and J by 3 bases. CDR3 nucleotides: TGTGCCAGCAGTCCCCGGACTAGCGGGGGGGCTTCCCGGACAGATACGCAGTATTTT. This encodes CASSPRTSGGASRTDTQYF.

The V and J genes are TRBV6-1 and TRBJ2-1; tentatively, D is TRBD1 (6 bases). This CDR3 comprises 16 residues. Germline values: CDR1 MNHNS, CDR2 SASEGT. V shed 2 bases and J shed 4 bases, with 15 bases lying between them. The CDR3 sequence is CASSEPHRALYNEQFF. CDR3 nucleotide sequence: TGTGCCAGCAGTGAACCCCACAGGGCCTTATACAATGAGCAGTTCTTC.

This clonotype was detected many times. The rearrangement links TRBV2 to TRBJ2-1; TRBD2 matches 7 bases. V lost 4 bases and J lost 0; bases outside the gene matches: 3. The germline V gene has CDR1 SNHLY and CDR2 FYNNEI. The CDR3 length is 15 residues. CDR3 DNA sequence: TGTGCCAGCAGTGGGGGGGGGAGCTCCTACAATGAGCAGTTCTTC. Its protein is CASSGGGSSYNEQFF.

The chain combines TRBV21-1 with TRBJ1-1; the DNA was not used to check the table's D call, TRBD1. TRBV21-1 is recorded as a pseudogene. This CDR3 comprises 19 residues. The CDR3 DNA is TGTGCCAGCAGCAACCACCCCCGGGGGGCGCAGATCTTTGGTCCTGAAGCTTTCTTT. The encoded protein is CASSNHPRGAQIFGPEAFF.

This clonotype was observed at least ten times. The V gene is TRBV5-1, the J gene TRBJ1-6; TRBD1 aligns across 7 bases. J lost 13 bases, V lost 0 bases, and 7 bases had no gene match. Germline V CDR1 and CDR2: SGHRS, YFSETQ. This CDR3 spans 14 amino acids. This CDR3 reads CASSLGDSLRPLHF. Written as DNA, the CDR3 is TGCGCCAGCAGCTTGGGGGACAGTTTAAGGCCCCTCCACTTT.

This chain connects TRBV20-1 to TRBJ2-1; D is perhaps TRBD1 or TRBD2 (5 bases each). The CDR3 contains 14 residues. Per the germline V gene, CDR1 is DFQATT and CDR2 is SNEGSKA (reference sequence). Deletions cut 3 bases from V and 4 bases from J, with 13 bases between. The DNA of the CDR3 is TGCAGTGCTAGGTCAGGGACCCTTTACAATGAGCAGTTCTTC. Its translation is CSARSGTLYNEQFF.

This clonotype has only a few counts. The V call is TRBV20-1, the J call TRBJ1-1; TRBD1 might be the D (5 bases). The length of the CDR3 is 14 residues. Trimming removed 0 bases from V and 5 bases from J, with 13 bases in between. Germline-derived CDR1 and CDR2 are DFQATT and SNEGSKA (reference sequence). CDR3 region: CSARDRGEGTEAFF. The DNA for the CDR3 is TGCAGTGCTAGAGATCGGGGGGAAGGAACTGAAGCTTTCTTT.

This clonotype was seen more than once but under ten times. The chain combines TRBV4-1 with TRBJ2-2; 7 bases align to TRBD1. Germline V CDR1 and CDR2: MGHRA, YSYEKL. This CDR3 has 14 residues. The ends lost 4 bases at V and 7 bases at J; junction bases unmatched: 6. DNA for the CDR3: TGCGCCAGCAGCCCGAGGGGGCGCGGCGGGGAGCTGTTTTTT. Amino acids: CASSPRGRGGELFF.

This clonotype showed up just once. The genes are TRBV9 and TRBJ2-5; 8 bases line up with TRBD1. Losses at the gene ends were 0 bases for V and 5 bases for J; bases not matched to a gene: 6. The CDR3 consists of 15 residues. Looked up from germline, CDR1 is SGDLS and CDR2 is YYNGEE. The CDR3 protein is CASSVDGQGYETQYF. The CDR3 bases are TGTGCCAGCAGCGTAGATGGACAGGGATACGAGACCCAGTACTTC.

This clonotype was seen a handful of times. V is TRBV27 and J is TRBJ1-6; D remains ambiguous. Trimming took 5 bases from V and 9 from J, leaving 11 bases between them. Germline assignment: CDR1 MNHEY and CDR2 SMNVEV (reference sequence). The CDR3 spans 13 residues. The CDR3 reads CASSPTTGSPLHF. The DNA of the CDR3 is TGTGCCAGCAGTCCAACAACTGGTTCACCCCTCCACTTT.

The CDR3 region is CASSQSQVKNNEQFF. CDR3 nucleotides: TGCGCCAGCAGCCAATCACAGGTTAAGAACAATGAGCAGTTCTTC. The chain has TRBV4-3 and TRBJ2-1; the D gene is possibly TRBD1 (5 bases). Trimming stripped 2 bases from V and 5 bases from J, with 13 bases between. Germline values: CDR1 LGHNA, CDR2 YSLEER. The CDR3 has 15 amino acids.